What follows are 15 T cell receptor beta chains derived from one specimen sequenced in a study of T cells after somatic rescue of genetic block. The data were produced by immunoSEQ multiplex PCR, yet TCRdb's version contains in-frame clones alone and is incomplete. This table has about 12,000 clones, 70% to 75% appearing once. Material for sequencing was peripheral blood mononuclear cells (PBMCs). The receptors come from a boy younger than 18.

This chain joins TRBV6-1 and TRBJ1-2, with 9 bases identical to TRBD1. Germline V gives CDR1 MNHNS, CDR2 SASEGT. The trim removed 0 bases at V and 5 bases at J, leaving 7 bases unmatched. The CDR3 runs to 16 residues. The CDR3 reads CASSEAPGTGLYGYTF. The CDR3 DNA reads TGTGCCAGCAGTGAAGCGCCCGGGACAGGGTTATATGGCTACACCTTC.

The chain has TRBV6-6 and TRBJ2-1; D unresolved. CDR3 size: 15 residues. V gave up 0 bases and J gave up 4 bases, with 10 bases separating them. CDR1 is MNHNY and CDR2 is SVGAGI in the germline V gene (reference sequence). The CDR3 loop is CASSYSGRDYNEQFF. In nucleotides, the CDR3 is TGTGCCAGCAGTTACTCAGGTCGTGATTACAATGAGCAGTTCTTC.

This clone occurred a few times. The chain combines TRBV28 with TRBJ1-5; 7 nucleotides line up with TRBD1. Germline V gene sequence: CDR1 MDHEN, CDR2 SYDVKM. Trimming removed 5 bases from V and 2 bases from J; junction bases left unmatched: 12. The length of the CDR3 is 17 residues. The CDR3 here is CASSPIRQGRGNQPQHF. The CDR3 region has the DNA TGTGCCAGCAGTCCAATTCGACAGGGAAGGGGCAATCAGCCCCAGCATTTT.

This clone has only one observation. This chain joins TRBV5-1 and TRBJ2-7; TRBD1 agrees at 8 bases. After removal of 5 bases from V and 2 bases from J, the junction contained 9 bases not matched to a gene. The CDR3 totals 15 residues. Germline assignment: CDR1 SGHRS and CDR2 YFSETQ. The CDR3: CASRDQGARAYEQYF. The DNA of the CDR3 is TGCGCCAGCAGAGATCAGGGGGCGAGGGCCTACGAGCAGTACTTC.

The rearrangement joins TRBV6-6 to TRBJ2-7; 9 bases line up with TRBD2. The CDR3 is 14 amino acids. Germline V gene data show CDR1 as MNHNY and CDR2 as SVGAGI (reference sequence). V lost 4 bases, J lost 4 bases, and 5 bases stayed unmatched. CDR3: CASSSTSGIYEQYF. For the CDR3, the DNA is TGTGCCAGCAGTTCGACTAGCGGAATATACGAGCAGTACTTC.

This clone showed up just once. The chain joins TRBV7-2 to TRBJ2-7; 9 bases fit TRBD1. Per the germline V gene, CDR1 is SGHTA and CDR2 is FQGNSA. The CDR3 covers 15 residues. V lost 5 bases to trimming and J lost 3 bases; unmatched junction nucleotides: 8. CDR3 in DNA: TGTGCCAGCAGCCTCCGGGGGACAGGGTACTACGAGCAGTACTTC. Its protein product is CASSLRGTGYYEQYF.

This CDR3 is CASSVGQRDQPQHF. The CDR3 region has the DNA TGTGCCAGCAGTGTAGGACAGAGAGATCAGCCCCAGCATTTT. The J gene is TRBJ1-5, the V gene TRBV6-1, with TRBD1 as a possible D gene (6 bases). Trimming stripped 4 bases from V and 5 bases from J, with 12 bases between. CDR1 is MNHNS, CDR2 SASEGT, per germline. The CDR3 has 14 amino acids.

Note on this clone: At one boundary the junction diverges from the germline segment, which might be a read error. This rearrangement joins TRBV7-7 to TRBJ2-2; D is tentatively TRBD1 or TRBD2 (5 bases each). The CDR3 is 16 amino acids. Germline loops: CDR1 SSHAT, CDR2 FNYEAQ (reference sequence). CDR3 coding DNA: TGTGCTAGCAGCTGCGAGGGGCAGGCTAACACCGGGGAGCTGTTTTTT. Protein product: CASSCEGQANTGELFF.

A few counts support this clone. The chain carries TRBV5-6 and TRBJ1-6, with D possibly matching TRBD1 (5 bases). Germline V gene sequence: CDR1 SGHDT, CDR2 YYEEEE. CDR3 size: 14 residues. V was pared by 3 bases and J by 4 bases, with 8 bases between. The CDR3 nucleotides are TGTGCCAGCAGCTGGGGGGGATATAATTCACCCCTCCACTTT. Encoded protein: CASSWGGYNSPLHF. Drawing the rest from reference TRBV5-6 and TRBJ1-6, the complete variable domain is DAGVTQSPTHLIKTRGQQVTLRCSPKSGHDTVSWYQQALGQGPQFIFQYYEEEERQRGNFPDRFSGHQFPNYSSELNVNALLLGDSALYLCASSWGGYNSPLHFGNGTRLTVT.

A remark on this clone: The junction does not match germline at one end; this may be a read error. The chain couples TRBV4-1 to TRBJ2-5; no clear D. The CDR3 runs 8 residues. Germline V gene sequence: CDR1 MGHRA, CDR2 YSYEKL. The CDR3 reads CASSQEHF. As DNA, the CDR3 is TGCGCCAGCAGCCAAGAGCACTTC.

The rearrangement uses TRBV23-1 and TRBJ1-5, with 10 bases fitting TRBD1. TRBV23-1 has ORF status, its function being uncertain. V shed 2 bases and J 2 bases; nucleotides not matched to a gene: 9. This CDR3 is built from 18 residues. The CDR3 coding sequence is TGCGCCAGCAGTCAAGAAGGGACAGGGGACGGAGGCAATCAGCCCCAGCATTTT. It encodes CASSQEGTGDGGNQPQHF.

The DNA of the CDR3 is TGCGCCAGCAGCCGCACGGGACAGGGACGGGGCGAGCAGTACTTC. Amino acid sequence: CASSRTGQGRGEQYF. The chain is built from TRBV4-1 and TRBJ2-7; TRBD1 agrees at 9 bases. CDR1 is MGHRA, CDR2 YSYEKL, per germline. V lost 4 bases, J lost 6 bases, and 10 bases stayed unmatched. The CDR3 is made up of 15 amino acids.

This clone has a handful of counts. This sequence joins TRBV5-4 and TRBJ1-4; 9 positions agree with TRBD1. The V gene end was trimmed by 2 bases and the J gene end by 7 bases; junction bases not matched to a gene: 6. CDR1 SGHNT and CDR2 YYREEE come from the germline V gene (reference sequence). The CDR3 is 15 amino acids. As DNA, the CDR3 is TGTGCCAGCAGCTTACAGGGGGCGGTAGGTGAAAAACTGTTTTTT. Its protein is CASSLQGAVGEKLFF.

This chain connects TRBV6-5 to TRBJ1-3, with 8 bases matching TRBD1. Germline V gene lookup returns CDR1 MNHEY and CDR2 SVGAGI. The CDR3 extends over 15 amino acids. Losses at the gene ends were 6 bases for V and 0 bases for J; bases not matched to a gene: 4. The DNA for the CDR3 is TGTGCCAGCAGGACCAGGGGGCTCTCTGGAAACACCATATATTTT. It encodes CASRTRGLSGNTIYF.

This chain links TRBV19 with TRBJ2-2, with 12 bases that match TRBD2. Per the germline V gene, CDR1 is LNHDA and CDR2 is SQIVND (reference sequence). CDR3 size: 17 residues. V shed 4 bases, J shed 3 bases, and the junction held 6 bases outside the gene matches. As DNA, the CDR3 is TGTGCCAGTAGTAGGCTAGCGGGAGGGCCGTACACCGGGGAGCTGTTTTTT. Residues: CASSRLAGGPYTGELFF.